A selection of T cell receptor beta chains follows, all from one sample in a study of T cells in Graves' hyperthyroidism and ophthalmopathy. Each CDR3 protein is one row after TCRdb ran MiXCR on the multiplex PCR reads. The profile shows about 320,000 distinct CDR3 sequences, roughly 17% of them singletons. Material for sequencing was blood. Source of these receptors: a man aged 30-40 years with Graves' hyperthyroidism. Each CDR3 is given with its conserved first and last residue. The D gene is left open where the match is weak. Size is omitted from some rows. Given values are once, few, many or a class for expanded clones.

DNA | CDR3 | V | size | D | J
TGTGCCAGCAACTTGAGCGGGCGGGAGGGCGAGCAGTACTTC | CASNLSGREGEQYF | TRBV12-3/TRBV12-4 | few | TRBD2 | TRBJ2-7
TGTGCCAGCAGCTTAGCGCCCCTGGGCTCCTACGAGCAGTACTTC | CASSLAPLGSYEQYF | TRBV7-2 | many | . | TRBJ2-7
TGTGCCACCAGTGATACCTACTCCTACGAGCAGTACTTC | CATSDTYSYEQYF | TRBV24-1 | many | . | TRBJ2-7
TGTGCCAGCAGCTTCGGGACAGGGGGCCGCTACGAGCAGTACTTC | CASSFGTGGRYEQYF | TRBV11-2 | many | TRBD1 | TRBJ2-7
TGCAGTGCTGTCCGGAGGAGCTCCTACAATGAGCAGTTCTTC | CSAVRRSSYNEQFF | TRBV20-1 | many | . | TRBJ2-1
TGTGCCAGCAGCGATGAGACAGCTCTCGAGCAGTACTTC | CASSDETALEQYF | TRBV7-9 | many | . | TRBJ2-7
TGTGCCAGCAGTTACGGGGGCGGAACCCTCACAGATACGCAGTATTTT | CASSYGGGTLTDTQYF | TRBV6-2/TRBV6-3 | many | . | TRBJ2-3
TGCAGCGTTGGTGGCTTAGAACACAATGAGCAGTTCTTC | CSVGGLEHNEQFF | TRBV29-1 | many | . | TRBJ2-1
TGTGCCATCAGTGACTGGGTCCACAATGAGCAGTTCTTC | CAISDWVHNEQFF | TRBV10-3 | . | . | TRBJ2-1
TGCAGTGCTAGAGGCAGGGGTGGATCCTACAATGAGCAGTTCTTC | CSARGRGGSYNEQFF | TRBV20-1 | many | . | TRBJ2-1
TGCAGTGCAGGGGACAGGTCTTCACCCCTCCACTTT | CSAGDRSSPLHF | TRBV20-1 | few | TRBD1 | TRBJ1-6
TGCAGTGCTAGAGAACCGCGGGGAAACGGAGAGACCCAGTACTTC | CSAREPRGNGETQYF | TRBV20-1 | many | . | TRBJ2-5
TGTGCCAGCAGTATACCGGGACTAGCGAACAATGAGCAGTTCTTC | CASSIPGLANNEQFF | TRBV11-2 | many | TRBD2 | TRBJ2-1
TGTGCCAGCAGTTTATTAGGGGACAGCCCCTACGAGCAGTACTTC | CASSLLGDSPYEQYF | TRBV12-3/TRBV12-4 | few | TRBD1 | TRBJ2-7
TGTGCCAGCAGCGTTAGTTTTCGCACAGATACGCAGTATTTT | CASSVSFRTDTQYF | TRBV7-8 | many | . | TRBJ2-3
TGTGCCAGCAGTTTATTGGGCGATCTGGGGCAGCCCCAGCATTTT | CASSLLGDLGQPQHF | TRBV27 | many | . | TRBJ1-5
TGCAGTGCTAGAGACCCCGGGGGGGCGGAGAGTTATGGCTACACCTTC | CSARDPGGAESYGYTF | TRBV20-1 | few | . | TRBJ1-2
TGTGCTAGCAGCTTAGGCCTAGCGGGAAGCGCAGATACGCAGTATTTT | CASSLGLAGSADTQYF | TRBV7-7 | . | TRBD2 | TRBJ2-3
TGCGCCAGCGGTGCGCGAGGGGGCACTGAGCAGTTCTTC | CASGARGGTEQFF | TRBV10-1 | once | TRBD1 | TRBJ2-1
TGTGCCACCAGCAGAGCTGCCAGGGGAACCTACGAGCAGTACTTC | CATSRAARGTYEQYF | TRBV15 | few | . | TRBJ2-7
TGTGCCAGCAGTGAAGCTCTTTACTACGAGCAGTACTTC | CASSEALYYEQYF | TRBV2 | many | . | TRBJ2-7
TGTGCCAGCAGCCAAGAAGTCATGAGGCGGGAGAGTCGCAATGAGCAGTTCTTC | CASSQEVMRRESRNEQFF | TRBV14 | many | TRBD2 | TRBJ2-1
TGTGCCAGCAGCCGATCCGGGGGGGCACGGGAGCAGTACTTC | CASSRSGGAREQYF | TRBV6-1 | many | TRBD2 | TRBJ2-7
TGTGCCAGCAGCTATAAAATTCTGACTAGCTCAACTATCCAAAGCACAGATACGCAGTATTTT | CASSYKILTSSTIQSTDTQYF | TRBV3-1 | . | TRBD2 | TRBJ2-3
TGTGCCAGCAGTGATCAGGCAACAGATACGCAGTATTTT | CASSDQATDTQYF | TRBV2 | many | . | TRBJ2-3
TGTGCCAGCAGCTCGACTAGCGGGGCCTCCTACGAGCAGTACTTC | CASSSTSGASYEQYF | TRBV12-3/TRBV12-4 | many | TRBD2 | TRBJ2-7
TGTGCCAGCAGTCTTTTATCCGGGACTAGCGGGAGCCACGGGGGCGAGCAGTACTTC | CASSLLSGTSGSHGGEQYF | TRBV27 | few | TRBD2 | TRBJ2-7
TGTGCCAGCAGCCCCCGCCGGGACAGGGGGCTCGGGGGTGGGCCCCAGCATTTT | CASSPRRDRGLGGGPQHF | TRBV11-3 | few | TRBD1 | TRBJ1-5
TGTGCCAGCAGCTTTCGACAGGGATCCTATAATTCACCCCTCCACTTT | CASSFRQGSYNSPLHF | TRBV14 | once | TRBD1 | TRBJ1-6
TGTGCCAGTAGTATAGACCAGCACGGAGGTGGCACTGAAGCTTTCTTT | CASSIDQHGGGTEAFF | TRBV19 | many | . | TRBJ1-1
TGTGCCAGCAGTCTCCCGGGACAGGGCGTCTACGAGCAGTACTTC | CASSLPGQGVYEQYF | TRBV12-3/TRBV12-4 | many | TRBD1 | TRBJ2-7
TGTGCCTGGACCGAGAGTCCCTACTACGAGCAGTACTTC | CAWTESPYYEQYF | TRBV30 | . | . | TRBJ2-7
TGCGCCAGCAGCCTCTGGGCTGGCCTTAGCACAGATACGCAGTATTTT | CASSLWAGLSTDTQYF | TRBV4-1 | few | . | TRBJ2-3
TGTGCCAGCAGCCTTAGCTTGGGAGAGACTGAAGCTTTCTTT | CASSLSLGETEAFF | TRBV11-2 | few | . | TRBJ1-1
TGTGCCAGCTTTCGGACCCTAGCGGGTAGCGGGGAGCTGTTTTTT | CASFRTLAGSGELFF | TRBV2 | many | TRBD2 | TRBJ2-2
TGTGCCAGCAGTCCGGGTCTCACCTATGGCTACACCTTC | CASSPGLTYGYTF | TRBV2 | few | . | TRBJ1-2
TGTGCCAGCTGGGGCTCCGAGCAGTACTTC | CASWGSEQYF | TRBV30 | many | . | TRBJ2-7
TGTGCCTGGAGTGGCGTGAATCAGCCCCAGCATTTT | CAWSGVNQPQHF | TRBV30 | many | . | TRBJ1-5
TGCGCCAGCAGCCCGCGACTAGCGGGAGGGGTTTCCTACGAGCAGTACTTC | CASSPRLAGGVSYEQYF | TRBV4-1 | . | TRBD2 | TRBJ2-7
TGTGCCTGGGCTCGGGCCTCAGGGGTGGGCACTGAAGCTTTCTTT | CAWARASGVGTEAFF | TRBV30 | many | . | TRBJ1-1
TGTGCCAGCAGTCAACAGGTATACGAGCAGTACTTC | CASSQQVYEQYF | TRBV2 | many | . | TRBJ2-7